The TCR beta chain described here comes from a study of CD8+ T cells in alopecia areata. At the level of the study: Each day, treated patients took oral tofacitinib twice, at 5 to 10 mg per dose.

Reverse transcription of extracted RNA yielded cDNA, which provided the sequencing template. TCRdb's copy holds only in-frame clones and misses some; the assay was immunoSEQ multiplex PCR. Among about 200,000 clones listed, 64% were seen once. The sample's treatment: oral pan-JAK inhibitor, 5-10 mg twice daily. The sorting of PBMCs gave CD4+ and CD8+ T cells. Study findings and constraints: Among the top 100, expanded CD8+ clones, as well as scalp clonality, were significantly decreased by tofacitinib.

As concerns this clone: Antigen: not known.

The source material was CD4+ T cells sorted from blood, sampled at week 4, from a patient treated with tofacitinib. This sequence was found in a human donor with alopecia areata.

The CDR3 DNA is TGTGCCTGGAGGGTGCCGGGAAGGGAGACCCAGTACTTC. It translates to CAWRVPGRETQYF. The chain joins TRBV30 to TRBJ2-5; D is possibly TRBD2 (5 bases). The CDR3 loop spans 13 amino acids. In germline, CDR1 is GTSNPN, CDR2 SVGIG (reference sequence). With 3 bases removed from V and 5 bases from J, the gap between germline ends came to 13 bases.